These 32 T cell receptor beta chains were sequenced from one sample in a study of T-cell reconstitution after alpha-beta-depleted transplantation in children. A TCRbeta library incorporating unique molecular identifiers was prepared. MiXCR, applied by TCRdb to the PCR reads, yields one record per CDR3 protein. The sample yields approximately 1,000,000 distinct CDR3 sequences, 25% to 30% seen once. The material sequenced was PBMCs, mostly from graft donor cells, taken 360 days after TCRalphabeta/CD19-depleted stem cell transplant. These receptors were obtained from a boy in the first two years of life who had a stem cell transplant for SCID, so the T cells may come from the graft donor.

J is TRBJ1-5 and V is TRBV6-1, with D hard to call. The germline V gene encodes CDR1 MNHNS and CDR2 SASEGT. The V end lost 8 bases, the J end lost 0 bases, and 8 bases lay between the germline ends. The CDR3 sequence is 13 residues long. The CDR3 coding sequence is TGTGCCAGCCGGGAGTATAGCAATCAGCCCCAGCATTTT. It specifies CASREYSNQPQHF.

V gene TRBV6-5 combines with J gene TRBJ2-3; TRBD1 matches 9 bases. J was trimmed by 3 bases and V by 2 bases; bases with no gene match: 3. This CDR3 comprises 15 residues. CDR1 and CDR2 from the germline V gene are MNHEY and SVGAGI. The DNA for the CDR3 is TGTGCCAGCAGTTACGGGGACAGGGTTACAGATACGCAGTATTTT. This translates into CASSYGDRVTDTQYF.

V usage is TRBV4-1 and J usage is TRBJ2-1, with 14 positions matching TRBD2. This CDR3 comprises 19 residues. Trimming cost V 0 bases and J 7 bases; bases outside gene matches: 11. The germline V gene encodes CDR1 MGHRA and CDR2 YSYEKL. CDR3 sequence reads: CASSQDRGLAGAPGNEQFF. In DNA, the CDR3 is TGCGCCAGCAGCCAAGATCGGGGACTAGCGGGGGCCCCGGGAAATGAGCAGTTCTTC.

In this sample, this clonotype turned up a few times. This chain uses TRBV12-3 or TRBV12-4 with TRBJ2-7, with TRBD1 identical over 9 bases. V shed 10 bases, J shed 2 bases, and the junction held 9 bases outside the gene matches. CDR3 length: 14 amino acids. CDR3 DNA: TGTGCCACCTCACCGGGACAGGGTCCCTACGAGCAGTACTTC. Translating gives CATSPGQGPYEQYF.

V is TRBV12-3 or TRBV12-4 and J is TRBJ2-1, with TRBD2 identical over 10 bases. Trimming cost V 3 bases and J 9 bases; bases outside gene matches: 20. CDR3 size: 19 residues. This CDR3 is CASSFFPISGGGPWAEQFF. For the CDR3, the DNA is TGTGCCAGCAGTTTCTTCCCCATCAGCGGGGGGGGGCCTTGGGCTGAGCAGTTCTTC.

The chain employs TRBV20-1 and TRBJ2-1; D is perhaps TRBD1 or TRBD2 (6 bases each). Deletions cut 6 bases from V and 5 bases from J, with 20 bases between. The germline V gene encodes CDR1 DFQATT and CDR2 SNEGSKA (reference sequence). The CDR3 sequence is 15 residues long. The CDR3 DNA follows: TGCAGTGCGGCCCCGGGGGCCTTGGATGACAATGAGCAGTTCTTC. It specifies CSAAPGALDDNEQFF.

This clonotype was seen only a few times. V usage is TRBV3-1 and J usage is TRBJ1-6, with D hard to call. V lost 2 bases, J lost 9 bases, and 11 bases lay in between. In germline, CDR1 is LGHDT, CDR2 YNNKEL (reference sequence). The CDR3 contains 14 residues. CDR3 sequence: CASSQNFQLSPLHF. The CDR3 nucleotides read TGTGCCAGCAGCCAAAACTTCCAGCTTTCACCCCTCCACTTT.

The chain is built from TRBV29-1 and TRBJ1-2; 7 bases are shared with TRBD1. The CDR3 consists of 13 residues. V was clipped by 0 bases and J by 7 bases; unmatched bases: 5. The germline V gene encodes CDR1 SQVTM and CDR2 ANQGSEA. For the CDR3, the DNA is TGCAGCGTTGAAGAAGTGGGACAGTCTGGCTACACCTTC. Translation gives CSVEEVGQSGYTF.

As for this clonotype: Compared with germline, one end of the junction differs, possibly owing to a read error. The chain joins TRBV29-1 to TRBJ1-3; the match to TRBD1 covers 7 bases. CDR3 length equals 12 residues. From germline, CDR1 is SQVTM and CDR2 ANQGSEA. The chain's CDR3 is CSATGDGYTIYF. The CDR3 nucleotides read TGCAGCGCTACAGGGGATGGATACACCATATATTTT.

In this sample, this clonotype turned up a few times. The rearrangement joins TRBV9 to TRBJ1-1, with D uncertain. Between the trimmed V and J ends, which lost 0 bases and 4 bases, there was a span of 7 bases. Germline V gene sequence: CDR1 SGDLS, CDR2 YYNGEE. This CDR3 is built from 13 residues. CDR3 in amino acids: CASSVGRSTEAFF. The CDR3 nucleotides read TGTGCCAGCAGCGTAGGGCGGTCCACTGAAGCTTTCTTT.

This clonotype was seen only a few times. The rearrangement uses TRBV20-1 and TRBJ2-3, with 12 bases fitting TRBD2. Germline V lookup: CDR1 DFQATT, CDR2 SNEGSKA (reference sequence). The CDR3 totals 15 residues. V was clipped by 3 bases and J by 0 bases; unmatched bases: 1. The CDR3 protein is CSASGLAGSTDTQYF. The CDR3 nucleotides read TGCAGTGCTAGCGGACTAGCGGGGAGCACAGATACGCAGTATTTT.

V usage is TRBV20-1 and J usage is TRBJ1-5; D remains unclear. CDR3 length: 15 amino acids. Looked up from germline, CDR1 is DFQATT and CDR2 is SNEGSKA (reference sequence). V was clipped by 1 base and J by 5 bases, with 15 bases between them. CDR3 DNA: TGCAGTGCTAGAGCCGCCCTAAGTTTTGATCAGCCCCAGCATTTT. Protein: CSARAALSFDQPQHF.

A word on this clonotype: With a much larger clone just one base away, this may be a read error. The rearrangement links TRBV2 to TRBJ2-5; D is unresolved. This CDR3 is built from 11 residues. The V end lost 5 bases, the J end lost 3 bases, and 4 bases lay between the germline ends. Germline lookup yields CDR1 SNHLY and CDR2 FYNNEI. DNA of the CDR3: TGTGCCAGCAGTAACGAAGAGACCCAGTACTTC. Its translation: CASSNEETQYF.

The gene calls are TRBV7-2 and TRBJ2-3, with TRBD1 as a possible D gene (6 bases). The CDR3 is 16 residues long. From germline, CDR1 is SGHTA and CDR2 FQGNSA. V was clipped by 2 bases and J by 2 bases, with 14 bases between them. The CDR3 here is CASSLRGSSPTDTQYF. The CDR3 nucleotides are TGTGCCAGCAGCTTAAGGGGGTCCTCTCCCACAGATACGCAGTATTTT.

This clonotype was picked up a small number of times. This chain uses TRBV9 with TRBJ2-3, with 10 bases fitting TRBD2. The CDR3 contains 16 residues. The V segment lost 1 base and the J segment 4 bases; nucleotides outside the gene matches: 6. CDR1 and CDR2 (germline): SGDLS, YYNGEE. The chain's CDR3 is CASSVWSGGAADTQYF. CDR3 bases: TGTGCCAGCAGCGTATGGAGCGGGGGGGCGGCAGATACGCAGTATTTT.

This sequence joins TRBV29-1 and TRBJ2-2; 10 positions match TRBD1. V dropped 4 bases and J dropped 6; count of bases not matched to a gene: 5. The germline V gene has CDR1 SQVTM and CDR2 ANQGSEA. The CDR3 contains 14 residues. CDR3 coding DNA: TGCAGCGTTGCGAGGGACAGGGGTGCCGGGGAGCTGTTTTTT. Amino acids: CSVARDRGAGELFF.

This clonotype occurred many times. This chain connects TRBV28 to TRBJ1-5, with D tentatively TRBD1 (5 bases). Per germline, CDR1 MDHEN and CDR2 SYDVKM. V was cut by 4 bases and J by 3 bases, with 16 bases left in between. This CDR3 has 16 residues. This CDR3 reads CASSWGGTPLNQPQHF. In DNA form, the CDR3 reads TGTGCCAGCAGTTGGGGGGGGACCCCTCTCAATCAGCCCCAGCATTTT.

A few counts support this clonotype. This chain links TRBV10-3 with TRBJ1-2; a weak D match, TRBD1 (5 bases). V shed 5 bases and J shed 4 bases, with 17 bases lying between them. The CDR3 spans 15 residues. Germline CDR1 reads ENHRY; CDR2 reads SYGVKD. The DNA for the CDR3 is TGTGCCATCAGTTCCGGGGGGAAGGGGAGCTATGGCTACACCTTC. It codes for CAISSGGKGSYGYTF.

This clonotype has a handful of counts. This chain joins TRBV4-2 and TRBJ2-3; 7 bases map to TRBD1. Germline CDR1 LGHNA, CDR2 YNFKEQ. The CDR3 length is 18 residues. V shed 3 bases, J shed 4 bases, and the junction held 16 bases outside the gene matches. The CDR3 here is CASSHPLGRTGGPDTQYF. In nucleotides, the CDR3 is TGTGCCAGCAGCCATCCCTTAGGGCGGACAGGCGGCCCAGATACGCAGTATTTT.

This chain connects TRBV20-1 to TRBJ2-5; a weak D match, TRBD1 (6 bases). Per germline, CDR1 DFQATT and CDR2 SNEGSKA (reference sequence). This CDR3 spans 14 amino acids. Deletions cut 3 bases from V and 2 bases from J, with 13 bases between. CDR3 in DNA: TGCAGTGCTAGCCGGGACGGACAGCAAGAGACCCAGTACTTC. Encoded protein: CSASRDGQQETQYF.

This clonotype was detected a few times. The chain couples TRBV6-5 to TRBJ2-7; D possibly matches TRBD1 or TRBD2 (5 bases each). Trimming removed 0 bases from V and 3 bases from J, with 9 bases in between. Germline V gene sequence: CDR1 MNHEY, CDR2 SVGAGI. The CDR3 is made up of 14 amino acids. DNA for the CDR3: TGTGCCAGCAGTTACTCGGGGACCTACTACGAGCAGTACTTC. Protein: CASSYSGTYYEQYF.

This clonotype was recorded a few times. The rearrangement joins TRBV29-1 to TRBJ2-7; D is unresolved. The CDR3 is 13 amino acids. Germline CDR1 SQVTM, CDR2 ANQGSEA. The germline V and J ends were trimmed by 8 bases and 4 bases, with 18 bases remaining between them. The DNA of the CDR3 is TGCAGCATCATCCGGACGGACGTTTACGAGCAGTACTTC. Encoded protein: CSIIRTDVYEQYF.

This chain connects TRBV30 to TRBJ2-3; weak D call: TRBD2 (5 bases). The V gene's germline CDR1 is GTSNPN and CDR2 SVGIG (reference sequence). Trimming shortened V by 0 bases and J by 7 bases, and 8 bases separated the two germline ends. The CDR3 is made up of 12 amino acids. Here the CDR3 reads CAWSVRGNTQYF. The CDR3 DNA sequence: TGTGCCTGGAGTGTACGAGGGAATACGCAGTATTTT.

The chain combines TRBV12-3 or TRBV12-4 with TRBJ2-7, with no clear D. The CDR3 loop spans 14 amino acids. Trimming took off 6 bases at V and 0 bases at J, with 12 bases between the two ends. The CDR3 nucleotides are TGTGCCAGCAGCCCCAACGCTCCCTCCTACGAGCAGTACTTC. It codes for CASSPNAPSYEQYF.

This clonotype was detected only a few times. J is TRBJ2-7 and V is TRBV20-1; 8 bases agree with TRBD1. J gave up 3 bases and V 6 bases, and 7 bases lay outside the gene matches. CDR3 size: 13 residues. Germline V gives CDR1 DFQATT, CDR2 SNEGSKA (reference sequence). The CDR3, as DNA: TGCAGTGCGCCGGGACAGGTAATCTACGAGCAGTACTTC. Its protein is CSAPGQVIYEQYF.

CDR3: CATSGGTGSSTDTQYF. CDR3 sequence (DNA): TGTGCCACCAGTGGGGGGACTGGCTCGAGCACAGATACGCAGTATTTT. V is TRBV24-1 and J is TRBJ2-3, with D perhaps TRBD2 (6 bases). The CDR3 is 16 residues long. Germline-derived CDR1 and CDR2 are KGHDR and SFDVKD. V was clipped by 5 bases and J by 0 bases, with 14 bases between them.

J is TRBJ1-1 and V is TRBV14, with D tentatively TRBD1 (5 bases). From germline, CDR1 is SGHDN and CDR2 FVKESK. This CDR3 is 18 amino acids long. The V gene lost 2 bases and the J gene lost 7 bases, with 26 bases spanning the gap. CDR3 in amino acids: CASSQLVRSGGAIGEAFF. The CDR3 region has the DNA TGTGCCAGCAGCCAATTAGTTAGAAGCGGAGGGGCAATTGGTGAAGCTTTCTTT. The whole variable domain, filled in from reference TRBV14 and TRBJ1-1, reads EAGVTQFPSHSVIEKGQTVTLRCDPISGHDNLYWYRRVMGKEIKFLLHFVKESKQDESGMPNNRFLAERTGGTYSTLKVQPAELEDSGVYFCASSQLVRSGGAIGEAFFGQGTRLTVV.

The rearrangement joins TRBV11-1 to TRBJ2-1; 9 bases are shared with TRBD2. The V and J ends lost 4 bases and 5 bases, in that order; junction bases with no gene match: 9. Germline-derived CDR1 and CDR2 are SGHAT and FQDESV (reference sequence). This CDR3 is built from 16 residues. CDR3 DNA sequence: TGTGCCAGCAGCTCGAATAGACTAGCGGCCGACAATGAGCAGTTCTTC. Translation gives CASSSNRLAADNEQFF. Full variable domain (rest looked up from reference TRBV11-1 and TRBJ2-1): EAEVAQSPRYKITEKSQAVAFWCDPISGHATLYWYRQILGQGPELLVQFQDESVVDDSQLPKDRFSAERLKGVDSTLKIQPAELGDSAMYLCASSSNRLAADNEQFFGPGTRLTVL.

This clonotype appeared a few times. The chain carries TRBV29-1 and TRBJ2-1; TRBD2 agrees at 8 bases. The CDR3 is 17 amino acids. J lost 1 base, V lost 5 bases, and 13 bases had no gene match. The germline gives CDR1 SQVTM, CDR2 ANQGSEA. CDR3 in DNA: TGCAGCGTTTTTACGGGGGGGGGCCACGTTTCCTACAATGAGCAGTTCTTC. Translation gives CSVFTGGGHVSYNEQFF.

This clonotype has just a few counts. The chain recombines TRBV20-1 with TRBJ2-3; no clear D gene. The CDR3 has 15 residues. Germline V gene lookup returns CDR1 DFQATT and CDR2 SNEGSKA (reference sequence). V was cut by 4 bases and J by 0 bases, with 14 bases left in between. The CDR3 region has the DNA TGCAGTGCTATGTTGGCCTCTCGGAGCACAGATACGCAGTATTTT. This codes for CSAMLASRSTDTQYF.

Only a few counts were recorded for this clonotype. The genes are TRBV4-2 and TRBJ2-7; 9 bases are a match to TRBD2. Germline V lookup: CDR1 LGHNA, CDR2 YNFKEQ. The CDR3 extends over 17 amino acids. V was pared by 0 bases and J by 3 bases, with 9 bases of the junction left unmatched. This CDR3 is CASSQEAMVAGDYEQYF. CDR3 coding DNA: TGTGCCAGCAGCCAAGAAGCTATGGTAGCGGGGGACTACGAGCAGTACTTC.

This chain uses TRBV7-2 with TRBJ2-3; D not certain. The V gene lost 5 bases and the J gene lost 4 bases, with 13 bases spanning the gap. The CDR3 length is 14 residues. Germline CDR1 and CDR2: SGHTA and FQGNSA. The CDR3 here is CASSLSLDSDTQYF. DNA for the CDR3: TGTGCCAGCAGCCTTAGTCTTGATTCAGATACGCAGTATTTT.